What follows are 9 T cell receptor beta chains derived from one specimen sequenced in a study of blood T cell repertoires in COVID-19. Measured with immunoSEQ multiplex PCR; TCRdb has only the in-frame clones, and not every one. This repertoire shows 70,000 or so clones, roughly 90% found once; its top ten account for just over 9%. Source material: peripheral blood. The receptors were gathered from a human donor in a cohort sampled during active COVID-19.

This chain connects TRBV15 to TRBJ2-1, with 8 bases matching TRBD2. The CDR3 is 16 residues long. CDR1 and CDR2 (germline): LNHNV, YYDKDF (reference sequence). Trimming removed 3 bases from V and 2 bases from J; junction bases left unmatched: 6. In nucleotides, the CDR3 is TGTGCCACCAGCAGGCTAGCGGGTGGGACCTACAATGAGCAGTTCTTC. Translating it yields CATSRLAGGTYNEQFF.

The chain combines TRBV25-1 with TRBJ1-4, with 10 bases matching TRBD1. Germline CDR1 is MGHDK and CDR2 is SYGVNS. The V and J ends lost 5 bases and 7 bases, in that order; junction bases with no gene match: 7. The CDR3 loop spans 15 amino acids. The CDR3 nucleotides are TGTGCCAGCAGTAACCCCGGGACAGGGGTTGAAAAACTGTTTTTT. Amino acid sequence: CASSNPGTGVEKLFF.

This chain uses TRBV21-1 with TRBJ2-3; the table's TRBD2 call for D was not verified on the DNA. TRBV21-1 is tagged as a pseudogene. The length of the CDR3 is 18 residues. CDR3 coding DNA: TGTGCCAGCAGCAAAGGGCGACCTCTTTTAGCGCTAGCAGATACGCAGTATTTT. Protein sequence: CASSKGRPLLALADTQYF.

The rearrangement links TRBV10-2 to TRBJ1-3; D is uncertain. Germline V gives CDR1 WSHSY, CDR2 SAAADI. The CDR3 extends over 13 amino acids. V lost 7 bases to trimming and J lost 0 bases, with 7 bases between them. CDR3 nucleotides: TGCGCCAGCACCGAGGTCTCTGGAAACACCATATATTTT. As protein: CASTEVSGNTIYF.

The J gene is TRBJ2-1, the V gene TRBV4-3; the match to TRBD2 covers 7 bases. CDR3 length equals 14 residues. V trimming: 4 bases; J trimming: 7 bases; junction bases outside the gene matches: 7. Germline assignment: CDR1 LGHNA and CDR2 YSLEER. CDR3 residues: CASSRGGIRNEQFF. The CDR3 DNA sequence: TGCGCCAGCAGCCGGGGAGGGATACGAAATGAGCAGTTCTTC.

The genes are TRBV5-5 and TRBJ2-3; weak D call: TRBD2 (6 bases). CDR1 and CDR2 (germline): SGHKS, YYEKEE (reference sequence). Trimming cost V 4 bases and J 0 bases, with 12 bases left between them. The CDR3 extends over 15 amino acids. CDR3 amino acids: CASSPIAVSTDTQYF. CDR3 sequence (DNA): TGTGCCAGCAGCCCGATAGCGGTAAGCACAGATACGCAGTATTTT.

This clone has only one observation. The genes are TRBV27 and TRBJ2-7, with D maybe TRBD2 (6 bases). The germline V gene has CDR1 MNHEY and CDR2 SMNVEV (reference sequence). The CDR3 sequence is 14 residues long. V was cut by 5 bases and J by 4 bases, with 15 bases left in between. The CDR3 spells CASSVGSGQYEQYF. The CDR3 coding sequence is TGTGCCAGCAGTGTCGGGAGCGGTCAATACGAGCAGTACTTC.

The chain is built from TRBV28 and TRBJ1-6; D is uncertain. The CDR3 sequence is 13 residues long. Deletions cut 5 bases from V and 2 bases from J, with 4 bases between. Germline assignment: CDR1 MDHEN and CDR2 SYDVKM. The CDR3 region has the DNA TGTGCCAGCAGTCGTCCCTATAATTCACCCCTCCACTTT. Translated, it gives CASSRPYNSPLHF.

The CDR3 sequence: CAIRTGTSGRPSYNEQFF. The CDR3 DNA reads TGTGCCATCAGGACCGGGACTAGCGGGAGGCCCTCCTACAATGAGCAGTTCTTC. The chain joins TRBV10-3 to TRBJ2-1; the match to TRBD2 covers 15 bases. Trimming cost V 6 bases and J 0 bases; bases outside gene matches: 6. Germline CDR1 is ENHRY and CDR2 is SYGVKD. The CDR3 is made up of 18 amino acids.